These T cell receptor beta chains were read from a single sample in a study of cytomegalovirus exposure and HLA in healthy donors. Assay: immunoSEQ multiplex PCR; the TCRdb copy retains only in-frame clones and omits some. The sample has 95,000 to 100,000 clones; 65% to 80% are singletons. Input material: PBMCs. These TCRs come from a woman in her forties in good health and CMV-seronegative. The CDR3 runs from the conserved cysteine through the conserved F or W. Fields, in order: CDR3 protein, CDR3 DNA, clone size, J gene, D gene, V gene, CDR3 length. The D gene is left open where the match is weak. Size is stated for part of the rows, as once, few or many counts, or as a class when the clone is expanded.

CASSEGQWDTGELFF | TGTGCCAGCAGCGAGGGACAGTGGGACACCGGGGAGCTGTTTTTT | NA | TRBJ2-2 | TRBD1 | TRBV9 | 15
CASSSSGLRPTDTQYF | TGTGCCAGCAGCTCGTCAGGGTTGCGCCCCACAGATACGCAGTATTTT | NA | TRBJ2-3 | NA | TRBV7-9 | 16
CASSNRGPMNTEAFF | TGTGCCAGCAGTAACAGGGGACCCATGAACACTGAAGCTTTCTTT | NA | TRBJ1-1 | TRBD1 | TRBV25-1 | 15
CASSEASSGTITYEQYF | TGTGCCAGCAGTGAAGCGTCTAGCGGGACGATCACCTACGAGCAGTACTTC | few | TRBJ2-7 | TRBD2 | TRBV6-1 | 17
CASSQDSGGAAETQYF | TGCGCCAGCAGCCAAGATTCCGGGGGGGCCGCGGAGACCCAGTACTTC | NA | TRBJ2-5 | TRBD2 | TRBV4-1 | 16
CASSVGGNTGELFF | TGTGCCAGCAGCGTAGGAGGGAACACCGGGGAGCTGTTTTTT | NA | TRBJ2-2 | NA | TRBV9 | 14
CASSLSASGVGETQYF | TGTGCCAGCAGCTTATCGGCTAGCGGGGTGGGGGAGACCCAGTACTTC | NA | TRBJ2-5 | TRBD2 | TRBV7-9 | 16
CASSGRTGGFTEAFF | TGCGCCAGCAGTGGCCGGACAGGGGGCTTCACTGAAGCTTTCTTT | once | TRBJ1-1 | TRBD1 | TRBV10-2 | 15
CVSRSGRVYEQYF | TGTGTCAGCAGAAGCGGGAGGGTTTACGAGCAGTACTTC | NA | TRBJ2-7 | TRBD2 | TRBV28 | 13
CASSYSRGAEDEQFF | TGTGCCAGCAGTTATTCGCGGGGGGCGGAGGATGAGCAGTTCTTC | few | TRBJ2-1 | TRBD2 | TRBV6-9 | 15
CASSLVRLAVYNEQFF | TGTGCCAGCAGCTTAGTACGACTAGCGGTATACAATGAGCAGTTCTTC | NA | TRBJ2-1 | TRBD2 | TRBV7-2 | 16
CASSYSGGRVAGELFF | TGTGCCAGCAGTTACTCGGGGGGAAGGGTAGCCGGGGAGCTGTTTTTT | NA | TRBJ2-2 | NA | TRBV6-5 | 16
CASSLKTGGGNEQFF | TGTGCCAGCAGCTTAAAAACGGGAGGGGGCAATGAGCAGTTCTTC | once | TRBJ2-1 | TRBD2 | TRBV7-3 | 15
CASSRDRGINEQYF | TGTGCCAGCAGCCGGGACAGGGGTATCAACGAGCAGTACTTC | NA | TRBJ2-7 | TRBD1 | TRBV6-6 | 14
CASSPRTGVNYGYTF | TGTGCCAGCAGCCCACGGACAGGAGTTAACTATGGCTACACCTTC | NA | TRBJ1-2 | TRBD1 | TRBV5-6 | 15